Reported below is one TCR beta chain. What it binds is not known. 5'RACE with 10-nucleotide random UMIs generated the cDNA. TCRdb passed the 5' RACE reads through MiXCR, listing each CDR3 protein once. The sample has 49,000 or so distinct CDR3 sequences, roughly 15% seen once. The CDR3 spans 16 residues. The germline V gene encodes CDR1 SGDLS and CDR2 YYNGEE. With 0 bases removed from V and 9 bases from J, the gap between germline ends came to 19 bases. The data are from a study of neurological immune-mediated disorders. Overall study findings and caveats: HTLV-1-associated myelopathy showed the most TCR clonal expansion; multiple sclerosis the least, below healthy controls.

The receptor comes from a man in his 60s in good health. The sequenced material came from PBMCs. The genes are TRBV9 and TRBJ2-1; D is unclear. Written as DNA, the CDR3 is TGTGCCAGCAGCGTAGCCTTAGGCAGTGTGCATCTTGAGCAGTTCTTC. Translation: CASSVALGSVHLEQFF.